Given below is one T cell receptor (beta chain) in context. Its matching antigen is unknown. The primer mix had 60 Vbeta and 13 Jbeta primers. The repertoire was sequenced with immunoSEQ multiplex PCR; TCRdb's copy has only in-frame clones and lacks some. The data show some 85,000 clones, with roughly 80% seen just once and 4.6% held by the top ten. V lost 4 bases to trimming and J lost 2 bases, with 18 bases between them. The germline gives CDR1 MDHEN, CDR2 SYDVKM. This CDR3 is built from 17 residues. This sample is drawn from a study of cytomegalovirus exposure and HLA in healthy donors. At the level of the study: HLA-typed donors were the source of approximately 85 million unique TCRs held in an early data release.

Findings and limits, study-wide: The listing of roughly 160 TCR beta chains classed them as cytomegalovirus-associated. Earlier analysis found most TCR beta V segments productive about 90% or about 30% of the time. Whilst most TCR sequences proved rare, a subset of public TCRs occurred across many donors.

Sequences were obtained from PBMCs. The origin of this receptor is a woman between 40 and 55 years old in good health and CMV-seropositive. V gene TRBV28 combines with J gene TRBJ1-3; D perhaps matches TRBD1 (6 bases). DNA of the CDR3: TGTGCCAGCAGTTCACCGGGACAACTTATGGCTGGAAACACCATATATTTT. This codes for CASSSPGQLMAGNTIYF. The full variable domain, in which reference TRBV28 and TRBJ1-3 provide the parts outside the CDR3, is DVKVTQSSRYLVKRTGEKVFLECVQDMDHENMFWYRQDPGLGLRLIYFSYDVKMKEKGDIPEGYSVSREKKERFSLILESASTNQTSMYLCASSSPGQLMAGNTIYFGEGSWLTVV.